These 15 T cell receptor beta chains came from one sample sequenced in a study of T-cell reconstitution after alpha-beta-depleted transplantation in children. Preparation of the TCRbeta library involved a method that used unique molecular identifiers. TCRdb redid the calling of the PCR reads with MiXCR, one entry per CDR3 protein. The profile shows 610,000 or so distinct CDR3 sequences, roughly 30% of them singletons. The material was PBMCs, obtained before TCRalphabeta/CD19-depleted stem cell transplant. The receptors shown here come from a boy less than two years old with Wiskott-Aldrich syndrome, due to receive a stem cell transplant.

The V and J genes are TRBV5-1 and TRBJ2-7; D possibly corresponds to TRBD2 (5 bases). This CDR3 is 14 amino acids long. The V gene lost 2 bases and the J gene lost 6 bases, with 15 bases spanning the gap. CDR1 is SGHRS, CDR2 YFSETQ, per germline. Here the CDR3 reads CASSFRGPAGEQYF. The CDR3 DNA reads TGCGCCAGCAGCTTCCGTGGACCGGCGGGCGAGCAGTACTTC. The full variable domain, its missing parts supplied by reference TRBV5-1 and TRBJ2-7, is KAGVTQTPRYLIKTRGQQVTLSCSPISGHRSVSWYQQTPGQGLQFLFEYFSETQRNKGNFPGRFSGRQFSNSRSEMNVSTLELGDSALYLCASSFRGPAGEQYFGPGTRLTVT.

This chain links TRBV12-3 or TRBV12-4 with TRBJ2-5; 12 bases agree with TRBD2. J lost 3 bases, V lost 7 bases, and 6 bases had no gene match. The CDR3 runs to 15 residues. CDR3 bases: TGTGCCAGCACCACAAGACTAGCGGGAGAAGAGACCCAGTACTTC. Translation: CASTTRLAGEETQYF.

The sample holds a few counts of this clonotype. The CDR3 nucleotides are TGTGCCAGCAGCTCAGACCCAAGGTCACCCCTCCACTTT. Protein product: CASSSDPRSPLHF. The V gene is TRBV5-5, the J gene TRBJ1-6; D is undetermined. Germline values: CDR1 SGHKS, CDR2 YYEKEE (reference sequence). With 3 bases removed from V and 10 bases from J, the gap between germline ends came to 11 bases. The CDR3 is made up of 13 amino acids.

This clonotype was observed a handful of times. CDR3: CASAPRDPSYEQYF. CDR3 nucleotide sequence: TGTGCCAGTGCTCCTAGGGATCCATCCTACGAGCAGTACTTC. V gene TRBV27 combines with J gene TRBJ2-7; D gene ambiguous. V dropped 9 bases and J dropped 1 base, with 16 bases sitting between them. Germline CDR1 and CDR2: MNHEY and SMNVEV (reference sequence). This CDR3 contains 14 residues.

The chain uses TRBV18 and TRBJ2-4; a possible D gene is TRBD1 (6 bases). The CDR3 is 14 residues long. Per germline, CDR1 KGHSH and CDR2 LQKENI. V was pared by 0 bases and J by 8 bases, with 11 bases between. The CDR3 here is CASSPPGQGYIQYF. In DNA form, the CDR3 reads TGTGCCAGCTCACCACCGGGACAAGGGTACATTCAGTACTTC.

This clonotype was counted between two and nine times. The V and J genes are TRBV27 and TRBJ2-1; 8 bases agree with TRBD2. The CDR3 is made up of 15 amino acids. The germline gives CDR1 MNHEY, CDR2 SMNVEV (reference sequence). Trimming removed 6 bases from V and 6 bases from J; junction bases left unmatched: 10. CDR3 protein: CASSHSNGLANEQFF. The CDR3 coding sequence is TGTGCCAGCAGCCACTCGAATGGACTAGCCAATGAGCAGTTCTTC.

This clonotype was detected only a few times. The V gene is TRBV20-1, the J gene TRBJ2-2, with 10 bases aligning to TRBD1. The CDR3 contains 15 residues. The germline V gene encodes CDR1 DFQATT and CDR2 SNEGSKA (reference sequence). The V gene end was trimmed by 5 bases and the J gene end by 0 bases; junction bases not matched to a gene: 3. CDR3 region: CSAPTGGANTGELFF. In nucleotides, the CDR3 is TGCAGTGCTCCGACAGGGGGCGCGAACACCGGGGAGCTGTTTTTT.

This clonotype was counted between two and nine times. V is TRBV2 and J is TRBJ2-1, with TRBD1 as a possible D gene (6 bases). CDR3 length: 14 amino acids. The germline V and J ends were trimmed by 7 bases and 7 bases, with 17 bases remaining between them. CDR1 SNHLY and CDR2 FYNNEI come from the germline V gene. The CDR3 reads CASNDRRGGNEQFF. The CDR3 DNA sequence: TGTGCCAGCAATGATCGCCGAGGGGGAAATGAGCAGTTCTTC.

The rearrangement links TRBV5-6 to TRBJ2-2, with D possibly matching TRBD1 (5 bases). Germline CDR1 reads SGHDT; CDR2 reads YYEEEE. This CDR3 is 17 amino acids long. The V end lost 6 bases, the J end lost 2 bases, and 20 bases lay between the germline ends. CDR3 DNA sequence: TGTGCCAGCAACATACGCCGGAGACAGAATAACACCGGGGAGCTGTTTTTT. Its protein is CASNIRRRQNNTGELFF. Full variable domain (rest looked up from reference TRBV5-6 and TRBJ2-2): DAGVTQSPTHLIKTRGQQVTLRCSPKSGHDTVSWYQQALGQGPQFIFQYYEEEERQRGNFPDRFSGHQFPNYSSELNVNALLLGDSALYLCASNIRRRQNNTGELFFGEGSRLTVL.

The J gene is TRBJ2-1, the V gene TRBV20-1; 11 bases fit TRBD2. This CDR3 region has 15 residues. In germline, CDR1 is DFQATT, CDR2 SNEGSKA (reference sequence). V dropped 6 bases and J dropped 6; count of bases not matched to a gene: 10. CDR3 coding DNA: TGCAGTGCCGACGGGACTAGCGGTTCCCTCAATGAGCAGTTCTTC. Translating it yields CSADGTSGSLNEQFF.

CDR3 coding DNA: TGCAGTTCCCCGGGTAGCGGGTCCCCGGATACGCAGTATTTT. Translation: CSSPGSGSPDTQYF. The V gene is TRBV20-1, the J gene TRBJ2-3, with 7 nucleotides matching TRBD2. Germline V gene lookup returns CDR1 DFQATT and CDR2 SNEGSKA (reference sequence). CDR3 length equals 14 residues. J was trimmed by 6 bases and V by 8 bases; bases with no gene match: 14.

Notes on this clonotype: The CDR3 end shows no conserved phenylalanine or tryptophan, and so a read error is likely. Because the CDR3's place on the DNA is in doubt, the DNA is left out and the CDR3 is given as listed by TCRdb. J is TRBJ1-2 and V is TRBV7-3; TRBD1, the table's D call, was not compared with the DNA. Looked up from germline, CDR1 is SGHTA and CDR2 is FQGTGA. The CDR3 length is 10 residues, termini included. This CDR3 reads CASSLKERQN.

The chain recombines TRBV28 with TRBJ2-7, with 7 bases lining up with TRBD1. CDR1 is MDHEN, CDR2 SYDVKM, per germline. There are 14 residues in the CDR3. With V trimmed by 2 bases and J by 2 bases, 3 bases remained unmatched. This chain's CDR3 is CASSLLDRPYEQYF. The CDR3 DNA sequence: TGTGCCAGCAGTTTACTGGACAGGCCCTACGAGCAGTACTTC.

The CDR3 nucleotides are TGTGCCAGCAGCCCCGGGACAGGGTGGGAGGACAATGAGCAGTTCTTC. Translated: CASSPGTGWEDNEQFF. This chain uses TRBV7-6 with TRBJ2-1, with 9 bases fitting TRBD1. CDR1 and CDR2 (germline): SGHVS, FNYEAQ. V shed 5 bases and J 5 bases; nucleotides not matched to a gene: 10. The CDR3 is 16 residues long.

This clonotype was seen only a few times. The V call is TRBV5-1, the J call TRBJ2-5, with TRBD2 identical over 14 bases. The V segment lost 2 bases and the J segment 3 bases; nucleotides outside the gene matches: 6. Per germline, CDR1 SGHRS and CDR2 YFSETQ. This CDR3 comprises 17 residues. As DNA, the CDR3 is TGCGCCAGCAGCTTCGGGACTAGCGGGAGAAGAGAAGAGACCCAGTACTTC. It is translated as CASSFGTSGRREETQYF.